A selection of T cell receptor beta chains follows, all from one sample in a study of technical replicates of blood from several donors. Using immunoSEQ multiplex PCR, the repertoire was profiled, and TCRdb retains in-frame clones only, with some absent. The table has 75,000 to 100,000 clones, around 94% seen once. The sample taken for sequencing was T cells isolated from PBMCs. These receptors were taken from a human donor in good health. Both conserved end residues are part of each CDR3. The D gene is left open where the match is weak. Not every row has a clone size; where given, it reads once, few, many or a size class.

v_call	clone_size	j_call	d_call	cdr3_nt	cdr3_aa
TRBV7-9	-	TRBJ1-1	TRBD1	TGTGCCAGCAACGAGGAGTCCGTTTTAGGGGGCCCGAACACTGAAGCTTTCTTT	CASNEESVLGGPNTEAFF
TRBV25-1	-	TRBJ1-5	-	TGTGCCAGCAGTGAGGGGCAGATAAATCAGCCCCAGCATTTT	CASSEGQINQPQHF
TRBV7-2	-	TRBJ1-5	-	TGTGCCAGCAGCTTATTTGACACCCTTATGGGCAATCAGCCCCAGCATTTT	CASSLFDTLMGNQPQHF
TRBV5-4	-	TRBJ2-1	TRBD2	TGTGCCAGCAGCTCTGTCACTAGCGCGGATGAGCAGTTCTTC	CASSSVTSADEQFF
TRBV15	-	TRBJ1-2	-	TGTGCCACCAGCAGCGACAGAGGAACTAACTATGGCTACACCTTC	CATSSDRGTNYGYTF
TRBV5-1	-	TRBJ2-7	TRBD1	TGCGCCAGCAGCTCCATGTCTTTTCCGGGACAGGACTTCTACGAGCAGTACTTC	CASSSMSFPGQDFYEQYF
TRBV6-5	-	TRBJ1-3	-	TGTGCCAGCAGAGGACTTGGAAACACCATATATTTT	CASRGLGNTIYF
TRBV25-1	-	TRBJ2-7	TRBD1	TGTGCCAGCAGTGATTCTAATACAGGGGAGCAGCAGTACTTC	CASSDSNTGEQQYF
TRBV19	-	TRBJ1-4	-	TGTGCCAGCGCGAGTTTCGAGGATGAAAAACTGTTTTTT	CASASFEDEKLFF
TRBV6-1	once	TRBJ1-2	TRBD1	TGTGCCAGCGCCCACAGGGGGCAAGACTATGGCTACACCTTC	CASAHRGQDYGYTF
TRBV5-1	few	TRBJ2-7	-	TGCGCCAGCAGCTTATCGGGGAGGCTTCGCACCCAACTTTCCTACGAGCAGTACTTC	CASSLSGRLRTQLSYEQYF
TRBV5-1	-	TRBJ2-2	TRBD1	TGCGCCAGCAGCCCGGACAGGTCCCTCACCGGGGAGCTGTTTTTT	CASSPDRSLTGELFF
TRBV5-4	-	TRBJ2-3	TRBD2	TGTGCCAGCAGCCCCCCGGGACTAGCGGGAGTGTTAGCAGATACGCAGTATTTT	CASSPPGLAGVLADTQYF
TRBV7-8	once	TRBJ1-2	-	TGTGCCAGCAGCTTAGCGCTAGCATCCGCTAACTATGGCTACACCTTC	CASSLALASANYGYTF
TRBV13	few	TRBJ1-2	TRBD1	TGTGCCAGCAGTAGTACCGGGACAGGGAACTATGGCTACACCTTC	CASSSTGTGNYGYTF
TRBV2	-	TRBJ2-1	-	TGTGCCAGCTATATGAGAGACAATGAGCAGTTCTTC	CASYMRDNEQFF
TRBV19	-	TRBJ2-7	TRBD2	TGTGCCAGTAGTAAGGGACTAGCGGGCCCGCAGGTCTACGAGCAGTACTTC	CASSKGLAGPQVYEQYF
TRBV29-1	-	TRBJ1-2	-	TGCAGCGCATCTCCTAACAGGGATCTCAGGGGCTACACCTTC	CSASPNRDLRGYTF
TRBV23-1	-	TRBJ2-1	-	TGCGCCAGCAGCCCCCCCAGAAAGTGGCGGTACAATGAGCAGTTCTTC	CASSPPRKWRYNEQFF
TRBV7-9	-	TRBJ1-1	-	TGTGCCAGCAGCCTACTGCCTTCGTCCGAAGCTTTCTTT	CASSLLPSSEAFF
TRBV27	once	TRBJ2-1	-	TGTGCCAGCAGTATTGGCGGGGGCCGAGACAATGAGCAGTTCTTC	CASSIGGGRDNEQFF
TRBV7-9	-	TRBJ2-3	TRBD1	TGTGCCAGCAGCCACCCCCCGGGACAGGGGGCAGGGGATACGCAGTATTTT	CASSHPPGQGAGDTQYF
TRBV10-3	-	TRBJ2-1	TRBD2	TGTGCCACCGGTGGGAGGGATGAGCAGTTCTTC	CATGGRDEQFF
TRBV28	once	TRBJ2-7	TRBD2	TGTGCCAGCAGTTTGTTCGGGACTAGCGGGAGCTACGAGCAGTACTTC	CASSLFGTSGSYEQYF
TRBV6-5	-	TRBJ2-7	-	TGTGCCACCTCGAGGGCAGGCTACGAGCAGTACTTC	CATSRAGYEQYF
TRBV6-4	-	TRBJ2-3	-	TGTGCCAGCAGTTCTCTCGGGGGAAACACAGATACGCAGTATTTT	CASSSLGGNTDTQYF
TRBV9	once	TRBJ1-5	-	TGTGCCAGCAGCGTAGGTGGGGGGTCTCAGCCCCAGCATTTT	CASSVGGGSQPQHF
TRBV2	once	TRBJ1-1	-	TGTGCCAGCAGGGCCGGGTCAATATTGATGAACACTGAAGCTTTCTTT	CASRAGSILMNTEAFF
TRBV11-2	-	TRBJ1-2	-	TGTGCCAGCAGCTTAGTGGCGGGAACTCTTGGCTACACCTTC	CASSLVAGTLGYTF
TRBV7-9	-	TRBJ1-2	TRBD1	TGTGCCAGCAGCTTAGATTTTTCGGGACAGGGTTTTTATGGCTACACCTTC	CASSLDFSGQGFYGYTF
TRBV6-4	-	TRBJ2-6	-	TGTGCCAGCAGTAACAGGAGCTCTGGGGCCAACGTCCTGACTTTC	CASSNRSSGANVLTF
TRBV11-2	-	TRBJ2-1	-	TGTGCCAGCAGCGTCCAGGGGGGTTACTCGGATGAGCAGTTCTTC	CASSVQGGYSDEQFF
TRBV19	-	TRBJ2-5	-	TGTGCCAGTAGTACTAACCCGGAGGGGTGGCAAGAGACCCAGTACTTC	CASSTNPEGWQETQYF
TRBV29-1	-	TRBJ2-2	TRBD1	TGCAGCGTTGCTGGGACAGGGGGTCGGGCCGGGGAGCTGTTTTTT	CSVAGTGGRAGELFF
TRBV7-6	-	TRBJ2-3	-	TGTGCCAGCAGCACCTACACAGATACGCAGTATTTT	CASSTYTDTQYF
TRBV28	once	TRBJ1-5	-	TGTGCCACGGACGGGGAGTCGAGCAATCAGCCCCAGCATTTT	CATDGESSNQPQHF
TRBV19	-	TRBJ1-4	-	TGTGCCAGTAGTACAGGGATTGCAACTAATGAAAAACTGTTTTTT	CASSTGIATNEKLFF
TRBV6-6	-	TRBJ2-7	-	TGTGCCAGCAGTTACTTCGGCATGAGGTCGGAGCAGTACTTC	CASSYFGMRSEQYF
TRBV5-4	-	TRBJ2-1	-	TGTGCCAGCAGCCCAGGCTCCTACAATGAGCAGTTCTTC	CASSPGSYNEQFF
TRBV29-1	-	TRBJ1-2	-	TGCAGCGTTGGGTCCAGGGAGGATTCCTATGGCTACACCTTC	CSVGSREDSYGYTF
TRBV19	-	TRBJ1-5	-	TGTGCCAGTAGTCTCCAGGGGAACAATCAGCCCCAGCATTTT	CASSLQGNNQPQHF
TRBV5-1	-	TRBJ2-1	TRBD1	TGCGCCAGCAGCGAGGGACAGAATCCTCAGCAGTTCTTC	CASSEGQNPQQFF
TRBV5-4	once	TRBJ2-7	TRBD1	TGTGCCAGCAGTTCGGACAGGGCCTACGAGCAGTACTTC	CASSSDRAYEQYF
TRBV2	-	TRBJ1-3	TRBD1	TGTGCCAGCAGAATGACAGGGCCCGGAAACACCATATATTTT	CASRMTGPGNTIYF
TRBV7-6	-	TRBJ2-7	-	TGTGCCAGCAGCGCCCTAGTGGATTTCTACGAGCAGTACTTC	CASSALVDFYEQYF
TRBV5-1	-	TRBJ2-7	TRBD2	TGCGCCAGCAGCTTCGGGGCGGGGGACGTCGACGAGCAGTACTTC	CASSFGAGDVDEQYF
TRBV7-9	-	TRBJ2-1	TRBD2	TGTGCCAGCAGGCCTACTAGCGGGGATGAGCAGTTCTTC	CASRPTSGDEQFF
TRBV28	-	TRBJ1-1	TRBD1	TGTGCCAGCAGTTTCCCCCGCGACAGGGGAGGGGACACTGAAGCTTTCTTT	CASSFPRDRGGDTEAFF